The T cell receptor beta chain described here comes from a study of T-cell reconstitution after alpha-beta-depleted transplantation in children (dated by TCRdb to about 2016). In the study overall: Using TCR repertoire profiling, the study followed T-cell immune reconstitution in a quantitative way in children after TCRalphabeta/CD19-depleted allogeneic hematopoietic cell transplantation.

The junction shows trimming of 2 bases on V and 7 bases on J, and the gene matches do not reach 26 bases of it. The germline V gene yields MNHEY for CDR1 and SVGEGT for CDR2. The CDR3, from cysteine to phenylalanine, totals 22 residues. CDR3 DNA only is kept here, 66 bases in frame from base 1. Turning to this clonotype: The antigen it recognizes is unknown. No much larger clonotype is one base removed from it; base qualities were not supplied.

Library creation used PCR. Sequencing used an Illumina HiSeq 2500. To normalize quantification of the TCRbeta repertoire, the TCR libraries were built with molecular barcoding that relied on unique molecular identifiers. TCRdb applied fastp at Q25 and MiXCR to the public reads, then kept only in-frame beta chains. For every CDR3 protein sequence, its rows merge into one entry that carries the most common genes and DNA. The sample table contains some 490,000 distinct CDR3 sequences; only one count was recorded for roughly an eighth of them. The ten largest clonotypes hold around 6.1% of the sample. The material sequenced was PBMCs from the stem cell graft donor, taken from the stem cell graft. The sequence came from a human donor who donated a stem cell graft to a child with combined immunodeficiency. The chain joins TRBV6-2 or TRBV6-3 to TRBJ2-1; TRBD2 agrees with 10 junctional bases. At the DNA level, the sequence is TGTGCCAGCAGTTACAGTCTAGGGCAGGGGAAGAAGCGGGAGGGCCGGAGGAATGAGCAGTTCTTC. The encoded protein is CASSYSLGQGKKREGRRNEQFF.